This TCR beta chain came from a study of early stage breast cancer tumors. In the study overall: Of some 16 invasive breast tumors, about a dozen were hormone receptor-positive, HER2-negative. Samples were sequenced at 7.5 to 10-fold average coverage.

About this clone itself: Its antigen is undetermined.

Some clones are missing from TCRdb's copy, which holds only in-frame ones; the method was immunoSEQ multiplex PCR. The profile shows more than 60,000 clones, under 85% of them singletons. After removal of 5 bases from V and 7 bases from J, the junction contained 5 bases not matched to a gene. CDR3 length equals 14 residues. CDR1 and CDR2 from the germline V gene are MNHNS and SASEGT. Study-wide points: Tumor and normal breast were distinguished via blood comparison in 14 of 16 patients.

The chain joins TRBV6-1 to TRBJ1-6; 7 nucleotides match TRBD1. The receptor comes from a person in their sixties with breast cancer. Material: blood. The CDR3 region is CASSPRQGNSPLHF. The CDR3 DNA reads as TGTGCCAGCAGTCCCCGACAGGGAAATTCACCCCTCCACTTT.